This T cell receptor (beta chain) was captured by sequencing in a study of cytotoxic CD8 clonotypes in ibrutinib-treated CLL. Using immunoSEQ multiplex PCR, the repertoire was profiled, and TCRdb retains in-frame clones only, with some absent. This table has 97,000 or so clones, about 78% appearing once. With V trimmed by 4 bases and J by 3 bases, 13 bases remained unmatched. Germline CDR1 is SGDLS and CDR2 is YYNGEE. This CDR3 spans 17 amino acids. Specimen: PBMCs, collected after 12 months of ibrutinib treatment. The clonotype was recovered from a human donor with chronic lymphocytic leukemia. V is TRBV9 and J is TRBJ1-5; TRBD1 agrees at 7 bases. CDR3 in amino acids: CASSLYVTGDNNQPQHF. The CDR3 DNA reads TGTGCCAGCAGCCTCTACGTAACAGGGGATAACAATCAGCCCCAGCATTTT.